Presented here are 30 T cell receptor beta chains from one specimen sequenced in a study of read filtering for tumor transcriptome and immune sequencing. From roughly 400 ng of RNA, a library with molecular barcoded alpha/delta and beta/gamma adaptors was made. TCRdb processed the reads anew with MiXCR; each CDR3 protein has one entry. Seen here are about 39,000 distinct CDR3 sequences, roughly an eighth observed once, and the top ten hold around 7%. Sequencing was carried out using a population of CD138-negative cells sorted from bone marrow. The receptors derive from a donor at least 40 years old with multiple myeloma.

This clonotype has a count of ten or more. This chain joins TRBV5-1 and TRBJ2-3; D possibly corresponds to TRBD1 (5 bases). In germline, CDR1 is SGHRS, CDR2 YFSETQ. This CDR3 is built from 16 residues. Trimming took off 4 bases at V and 0 bases at J, with 15 bases between the two ends. CDR3 DNA: TGCGCCAGCAGCACCCGCAGGGATTATAGCACAGATACGCAGTATTTT. Translation gives CASSTRRDYSTDTQYF.

This clonotype came up many times. The V call is TRBV5-1, the J call TRBJ2-2; D not certain. Trimming stripped 3 bases from V and 3 bases from J, with 9 bases between. Germline CDR1 reads SGHRS; CDR2 reads YFSETQ. The CDR3 covers 14 residues. The CDR3 region has the DNA TGCGCCAGCAGCTCTTCTGGGGACACCGGGGAGCTGTTTTTT. Translation gives CASSSSGDTGELFF.

This clonotype was seen ten or more times. At one boundary the junction diverges from the germline segment, which might be a read error. V usage is TRBV29-1 and J usage is TRBJ1-1; maybe TRBD1 (6 bases). Germline CDR1 is SQVTM and CDR2 is ANQGSEA. This CDR3 has 15 residues. The chain's CDR3 is CSVEAGTQLNTEAFF. The CDR3, as DNA: TGCAGCGTGGAAGCCGGGACACAACTGAACACTGAAGCTTTCTTT.

This chain uses TRBV29-1 with TRBJ2-3, with D unresolved. There are 12 residues in the CDR3. Between the trimmed V and J ends, which lost 3 bases and 2 bases, there was a span of 6 bases. CDR1 SQVTM and CDR2 ANQGSEA come from the germline V gene. This CDR3 is CSVEHPTDTQYF. The CDR3 DNA follows: TGCAGCGTTGAGCACCCCACAGATACGCAGTATTTT.

This clonotype has at least ten counts. The chain carries TRBV7-9 and TRBJ2-3; tentative D call: TRBD2 (6 bases). Germline CDR1 is SEHNR and CDR2 is FQNEAQ (reference sequence). The length of the CDR3 is 14 residues. Trimming took off 3 bases at V and 4 bases at J, with 11 bases between the two ends. The CDR3 DNA reads TGTGCCAGCAGCTTTAGCGGAAGAGCAGATACGCAGTATTTT. It specifies CASSFSGRADTQYF.

This clonotype showed up many times. The chain combines TRBV20-1 with TRBJ2-3, with unresolved D. With 5 bases removed from V and 2 bases from J, the gap between germline ends came to 11 bases. This CDR3 is built from 13 residues. Germline loops: CDR1 DFQATT, CDR2 SNEGSKA (reference sequence). CDR3 coding DNA: TGCAGTGCTTCCGTGGATGTCACAGATACGCAGTATTTT. The encoded protein is CSASVDVTDTQYF.

This clonotype has ten or more counts. The rearrangement joins TRBV11-3 to TRBJ2-1; D possibly corresponds to TRBD1 (6 bases). The CDR3 runs to 15 residues. V shed 2 bases and J shed 1 base, with 9 bases lying between them. Germline CDR1 SGHNT, CDR2 YENEEA. The CDR3 protein is CASSLSGESYNEQFF. CDR3 bases: TGTGCCAGCAGCTTATCAGGGGAATCCTACAATGAGCAGTTCTTC. Complete variable domain (other parts from reference TRBV11-3 and TRBJ2-1): EAGVVQSPRYKIIEKKQPVAFWCNPISGHNTLYWYLQNLGQGPELLIRYENEEAVDDSQLPKDRFSAERLKGVDSTLKIQPAELGDSAVYLCASSLSGESYNEQFFGPGTRLTVL.

As to this clonotype: Given a far larger clone just one base away, this is likely a sequencing read error. The chain combines TRBV7-9 with TRBJ2-1, with 11 nucleotides matching TRBD2. The CDR3 runs 15 residues. Germline CDR1 SEHNR, CDR2 FQNEAQ (reference sequence). V trimming: 11 bases; J trimming: 8 bases; junction bases outside the gene matches: 14. CDR3 loop: CACRLAGGPRDEQFF. In nucleotides, the CDR3 is TGTGCCTGCCGGCTAGCGGGGGGCCCTCGGGATGAGCAGTTCTTC.

This clonotype was found many times. The chain recombines TRBV20-1 with TRBJ2-3; D is possibly TRBD1 or TRBD2 (5 bases each). Germline CDR1 and CDR2: DFQATT and SNEGSKA (reference sequence). The CDR3 consists of 14 residues. Trimming took 3 bases from V and 4 from J, leaving 14 bases between them. The chain's CDR3 is CSARSLGVPDTQYF. CDR3 DNA sequence: TGCAGTGCTAGGTCTTTGGGGGTCCCAGATACGCAGTATTTT.

This clonotype was recorded many times. The chain carries TRBV30 and TRBJ1-5, with 10 positions matching TRBD1. The V gene end was trimmed by 2 bases and the J gene end by 5 bases; junction bases not matched to a gene: 9. Germline-derived CDR1 and CDR2 are GTSNPN and SVGIG (reference sequence). CDR3 length: 16 residues. The CDR3 loop is CAWSPRGGTGDQPQHF. As DNA, the CDR3 is TGTGCCTGGAGTCCCCGAGGCGGGACAGGGGATCAGCCCCAGCATTTT. Full variable domain (missing parts from reference TRBV30 and TRBJ1-5): SQTIHQWPATLVQPVGSPLSLECTVEGTSNPNLYWYRQAAGRGLQLLFYSVGIGQISSEVPQNLSASRPQDRQFILSSKKLLLSDSGFYLCAWSPRGGTGDQPQHFGDGTRLSIL.

This clonotype was observed at least ten times. This chain links TRBV14 with TRBJ2-2, with a tentative D call TRBD2 (5 bases). Germline CDR1 is SGHDN and CDR2 is FVKESK. The CDR3 is made up of 18 amino acids. With 4 bases removed from V and 0 bases from J, the gap between germline ends came to 18 bases. The chain's CDR3 is CASSPKQLSAANTGELFF. The CDR3 DNA sequence: TGTGCCAGCAGCCCAAAGCAACTTAGCGCTGCGAACACCGGGGAGCTGTTTTTT.

The chain combines TRBV29-1 with TRBJ2-7; perhaps TRBD1 as D (6 bases). CDR3 length: 13 amino acids. Trimming left V 0 bases short and J 4 bases short, with 10 bases between. The germline gives CDR1 SQVTM, CDR2 ANQGSEA. The CDR3 DNA sequence: TGCAGCGTTGAAGACGACAGGTTGTACGAGCAGTACTTC. This encodes CSVEDDRLYEQYF.

The chain combines TRBV7-3 with TRBJ2-6, with D perhaps TRBD1 (5 bases). This CDR3 has 17 amino acids. V was shortened by 1 base and J by 7 bases, with 17 bases between the two germline ends. Germline V gives CDR1 SGHTA, CDR2 FQGTGA. This CDR3 reads CASSLSLGRVNANVLTF. The CDR3 region has the DNA TGTGCCAGCAGCTTAAGTCTCGGCAGGGTGAACGCCAACGTCCTGACTTTC.

In its sample, this clonotype was seen many times. The chain combines TRBV20-1 with TRBJ2-7; maybe TRBD1 (6 bases). Germline V CDR1 and CDR2: DFQATT, SNEGSKA (reference sequence). The CDR3 spans 14 residues. The V gene lost 3 bases and the J gene lost 4 bases, with 16 bases spanning the gap. The CDR3 DNA is TGCAGTGCTAGCCGGACAGCCCTGGGATACGAGCAGTACTTC. Protein: CSASRTALGYEQYF.

This clonotype was detected many times. V and J are TRBV5-1 and TRBJ2-6; 7 bases match TRBD2. V lost 1 base to trimming and J lost 2 bases; unmatched junction nucleotides: 6. CDR1 SGHRS and CDR2 YFSETQ come from the germline V gene. The CDR3 runs to 17 residues. The CDR3 reads CASSLLAGVTGANVLTF. The DNA for the CDR3 is TGCGCCAGCAGCTTGCTGGCGGGAGTGACTGGGGCCAACGTCCTGACTTTC.

This clonotype was counted at least ten times. The chain carries TRBV6-5 and TRBJ2-3; D possibly matches TRBD1 or TRBD2 (5 bases each). The CDR3 is made up of 15 amino acids. V shed 0 bases and J shed 4 bases, with 11 bases lying between them. CDR1 is MNHEY, CDR2 SVGAGI, per germline. CDR3: CASSYSVGAADTQYF. CDR3 DNA: TGTGCCAGCAGTTACTCAGTCGGGGCTGCAGATACGCAGTATTTT.

Note on this clonotype: A read error may be the cause here, since a much bigger clone is one base away. The chain couples TRBV7-3 to TRBJ2-5; D is ambiguous. Germline loops: CDR1 SGHTA, CDR2 FQGTGA. The CDR3 is 16 amino acids. The CDR3 loop is CASSPFSGSTQETRYF. In DNA form, the CDR3 reads TGTGCCAGCAGCCCCTTCTCTGGCTCCACCCAAGAGACCCGGTACTTC.

This clonotype was found many times. V is TRBV5-1 and J is TRBJ1-4; 7 nucleotides match TRBD1. The CDR3 totals 17 residues. Trimming removed 4 bases from V and 5 bases from J; junction bases left unmatched: 14. Germline values: CDR1 SGHRS, CDR2 YFSETQ. For the CDR3, the DNA is TGCGCCAGCAGCCCCGACCTAATGACAGGGTCCAATGAAAAACTGTTTTTT. Translated: CASSPDLMTGSNEKLFF.

Concerning this clonotype: This is likely an artifact of a read error, given a far larger clone one base away. The chain is built from TRBV5-1 and TRBJ1-5; perhaps TRBD1 as D (5 bases). The CDR3 extends over 15 amino acids. Germline V CDR1 and CDR2: SGHRS, YFSETQ. CDR3 coding DNA: TGTGCCAGCAGCCCCTATGACAGTGGGAATCAGCCCCAGCATTTT. This codes for CASSPYDSGNQPQHF.

Ten or more counts support this clonotype. This chain connects TRBV5-6 to TRBJ2-7, with D possibly TRBD2 on 7 matching bases. The CDR3 runs to 17 residues. The germline V and J ends were trimmed by 2 bases and 3 bases, with 21 bases remaining between them. In germline, CDR1 is SGHDT, CDR2 YYEEEE. The CDR3 sequence is CASSLVISTGGLYEQYF. The CDR3 DNA reads TGTGCCAGCAGCTTAGTCATATCGACCGGGGGGCTCTACGAGCAGTACTTC.

This clonotype was recorded at least ten times. The genes are TRBV6-5 and TRBJ2-7; 10 nucleotides align to TRBD1. CDR1 MNHEY and CDR2 SVGAGI come from the germline V gene. The ends lost 5 bases at V and 2 bases at J; junction bases unmatched: 6. CDR3 length: 15 residues. In DNA form, the CDR3 reads TGTGCCAGCAGTACGACCGGGACAGGGGCCTACGAGCAGTACTTC. It codes for CASSTTGTGAYEQYF.

This clonotype was seen many times. The rearrangement joins TRBV7-3 to TRBJ2-7; D is undetermined. Germline-derived CDR1 and CDR2 are SGHTA and FQGTGA. The CDR3 has 15 residues. Between the trimmed V and J ends, which lost 5 bases and 0 bases, there was a span of 14 bases. DNA of the CDR3: TGTGCCAGCAGCCCGGACCCCTGGAGCTCCTACGAGCAGTACTTC. Amino acids: CASSPDPWSSYEQYF.

By share of the sample, this clonotype is medium-sized. The CDR3 protein is CASSLDAQPQHF. DNA of the CDR3: TGTGCCAGCAGTCTTGACGCTCAGCCCCAGCATTTT. V and J are TRBV6-6 and TRBJ1-5; unclear D gene. There are 12 residues in the CDR3. Germline V gene lookup returns CDR1 MNHNY and CDR2 SVGAGI (reference sequence). Trimming removed 5 bases at V and 6 bases at J, with 8 bases between.

This clonotype was counted many times. The V gene is TRBV29-1, the J gene TRBJ2-5, with 7 bases fitting TRBD2. After removal of 7 bases from V and 5 bases from J, the junction contained 13 bases not matched to a gene. CDR3 length: 14 residues. Germline assignment: CDR1 SQVTM and CDR2 ANQGSEA. CDR3 amino acids: CSADGVLGGETQYF. The CDR3, as DNA: TGCAGCGCCGATGGAGTTCTGGGGGGGGAGACCCAGTACTTC. Drawing the rest from reference TRBV29-1 and TRBJ2-5, the complete variable domain is SAVISQKPSRDICQRGTSLTIQCQVDSQVTMMFWYRQQPGQSLTLIATANQGSEATYESGFVIDKFPISRPNLTFSTLTVSNMSPEDSSIYLCSADGVLGGETQYFGPGTRLLVL.

The V gene is TRBV11-2, the J gene TRBJ1-1, with D uncertain. V gave up 1 base and J gave up 7 bases, with 16 bases separating them. The CDR3 consists of 15 residues. Germline-derived CDR1 and CDR2 are SGHAT and FQNNGV. This chain's CDR3 is CASSLGSGPRNEAFF. CDR3 nucleotides: TGTGCCAGCAGCTTAGGGTCGGGTCCGAGGAATGAAGCTTTCTTT.

About this clonotype itself: A read error is possible here, since a much larger clone lies one base away. V is TRBV6-2 or TRBV6-3 and J is TRBJ1-5; tentatively, D is TRBD1 (5 bases). The CDR3 loop spans 15 amino acids. Germline lookup yields CDR1 MNHEY and CDR2 SVGEGT. The DNA of the CDR3 is TGTGCCAGCAGTTACGCAGGGACTGGCAATCAGCTCCAGCATTTT. This codes for CASSYAGTGNQLQHF.

Remarks on this clonotype: One base away lies a much larger clone, so this may be a sequencing read error. The chain joins TRBV5-1 to TRBJ2-3; D gene unclear. Trimming cost V 10 bases and J 3 bases, with 9 bases left between them. The CDR3 contains 11 residues. Germline CDR1 SGHRS, CDR2 YFSETQ. The chain's CDR3 is CAGGPTDTQYF. CDR3 nucleotides: TGCGCCGGCGGCCCGACAGATACGCAGTATTTT.

This clonotype was observed at least ten times. One end of the junction is discordant with germline, which a read error may explain. This chain joins TRBV5-1 and TRBJ1-1; 7 bases fit TRBD1. CDR3 length: 15 residues. CDR1 and CDR2 from the germline V gene are SGHRS and YFSETQ. CDR3 in DNA: TGTGCCAGCAGCATCCGACAGGGAGGAGGAACTGAAGCTTTCTTT. Protein: CASSIRQGGGTEAFF. Full variable domain (remainder filled in from reference TRBV5-1 and TRBJ1-1): KAGVTQTPRYLIKTRGQQVTLSCSPISGHRSVSWYQQTPGQGLQFLFEYFSETQRNKGNFPGRFSGRQFSNSRSEMNVSTLELGDSALYLCASSIRQGGGTEAFFGQGTRLTVV.

This clonotype came up many times. CDR3 sequence (DNA): TGTGCCAGCACCCTTAGAGAGTCGAACACTGAAGCTTTCTTT. Translation: CASTLRESNTEAFF. The V gene is TRBV7-9, the J gene TRBJ1-1; no clear D gene. V lost 7 bases and J 1 base, leaving 13 bases between the germline ends. Per the germline V gene, CDR1 is SEHNR and CDR2 is FQNEAQ (reference sequence). CDR3 length: 14 amino acids. The full variable domain, rest sourced from reference TRBV7-9 and TRBJ1-1, is DTGVSQNPRHKITKRGQNVTFRCDPISEHNRLYWYRQTLGQGPEFLTYFQNEAQLEKSRLLSDRFSAERPKGSFSTLEIQRTEQGDSAMYLCASTLRESNTEAFFGQGTRLTVV.

This clonotype came up many times. The chain carries TRBV5-1 and TRBJ2-2, with TRBD1 matching 7 bases. J gave up 0 bases and V 3 bases, and 5 bases lay outside the gene matches. Germline assignment: CDR1 SGHRS and CDR2 YFSETQ. CDR3 length: 16 amino acids. Here the CDR3 reads CASSSPTGTNTGELFF. Here the CDR3 DNA reads TGCGCCAGCAGCTCTCCGACAGGGACGAACACCGGGGAGCTGTTTTTT.